This T cell receptor (beta chain) was recovered during a study of cytomegalovirus exposure and HLA in healthy donors. Study-wide results and caveats: Reported findings show TCR beta sequences accurately forecast HLA-A and HLA-B alleles in most subjects. Most CMV-associated TCR beta chains appeared HLA-restricted in a later analysis.

The germline CDR1 and CDR2 sequences are SGHRS and YFSETQ. This CDR3 has 13 residues. Trimming cost V 5 bases and J 5 bases, with 13 bases left between them. Concerning this clone itself: The antigen remains unidentified.

Each donor was nominally healthy when sampled (though unrecorded immune exposures were likely). The PCR contained 60 Vbeta and 13 Jbeta primers. Measured with immunoSEQ multiplex PCR; TCRdb has only the in-frame clones, and not every one. The listing contains about 140,000 clones. The specimen was PBMCs. This chain links TRBV5-1 with TRBJ2-5; a possible D gene is TRBD1 (5 bases). This TCR came from a man aged 35 to 55 in good health and CMV-seronegative. The CDR3 reads CASRLGPQETQYF. CDR3 nucleotide sequence: TGCGCCAGCAGACTGGGGCCTCAGGAGACCCAGTACTTC.